A single sample is the source of the 25 T cell receptor beta chains below, sequenced in a study of cytomegalovirus exposure and HLA in healthy donors. The PCR made use of 60 Vbeta and 13 Jbeta primers. Repertoires were generated with immunoSEQ multiplex PCR, while TCRdb's copy carries only in-frame clones and drops some. The sample records about 120,000 clones, more than 70% being singletons. The sample consisted of PBMCs. The receptors here all came from a man aged 50 or older in good health and CMV-seronegative.

The chain is built from TRBV5-6 and TRBJ2-1; 7 nucleotides match TRBD1. Germline V gene lookup returns CDR1 SGHDT and CDR2 YYEEEE. This CDR3 is 17 amino acids long. The trim removed 3 bases at V and 5 bases at J, leaving 14 bases unmatched. The chain's CDR3 is CASSSVDRPRGHNEQFF. The CDR3 DNA is TGTGCCAGCAGCTCCGTGGACAGGCCGAGGGGGCACAATGAGCAGTTCTTC.

This clone was counted a single time. V usage is TRBV19 and J usage is TRBJ2-3; D might be TRBD1 (6 bases). Trimming stripped 5 bases from V and 4 bases from J, with 13 bases between. In germline, CDR1 is LNHDA, CDR2 SQIVND (reference sequence). This CDR3 is built from 14 residues. DNA for the CDR3: TGTGCCAGTAGTGGTGGCAACAGGGCAGATACGCAGTATTTT. Its translation: CASSGGNRADTQYF.

This clone was recorded once. The rearrangement uses TRBV5-6 and TRBJ2-1, with 8 bases fitting TRBD2. The CDR3 runs to 12 residues. Germline trimming cut 4 bases from V and 12 bases from J; bases unmatched to any gene: 6. Looked up from germline, CDR1 is SGHDT and CDR2 is YYEEEE. CDR3 protein: CASSLELAGQFF. The CDR3 DNA reads as TGTGCCAGCAGCCTGGAGCTAGCGGGGCAGTTCTTC.

This clone was picked up a small number of times. This chain joins TRBV28 and TRBJ1-2, with 12 nucleotides matching TRBD1. V was clipped by 7 bases and J by 0 bases; unmatched bases: 6. Germline V gene data show CDR1 as MDHEN and CDR2 as SYDVKM. CDR3 size: 16 residues. The CDR3 DNA sequence: TGTGCCAGCACCTGGGACAGGGGGCGGGCTAACTATGGCTACACCTTC. Translated, it gives CASTWDRGRANYGYTF.

This clone was observed a handful of times. The chain uses TRBV7-9 and TRBJ1-5; 7 positions match TRBD1. The germline gives CDR1 SEHNR, CDR2 FQNEAQ (reference sequence). This CDR3 comprises 15 residues. Unmatched junction bases numbered 3, after V lost 0 bases and J lost 4 bases. The CDR3 DNA sequence: TGTGCCAGCAGCTTAGCGGGACAGCCTAATCAGCCCCAGCATTTT. Translation gives CASSLAGQPNQPQHF. Full variable domain (outside the CDR3, taken from reference TRBV7-9 and TRBJ1-5): DTGVSQNPRHKITKRGQNVTFRCDPISEHNRLYWYRQTLGQGPEFLTYFQNEAQLEKSRLLSDRFSAERPKGSFSTLEIQRTEQGDSAMYLCASSLAGQPNQPQHFGDGTRLSIL.

The CDR3: CASSQDQGGGGYEQYF. In nucleotides, the CDR3 is TGTGCCAGCAGCCAAGATCAAGGCGGGGGGGGATACGAGCAGTACTTC. The gene calls are TRBV4-2 and TRBJ2-7; 9 bases agree with TRBD2. V was pared by 0 bases and J by 4 bases, with 7 bases of the junction left unmatched. Germline lookup yields CDR1 LGHNA and CDR2 YNFKEQ. The CDR3 is 16 residues long.

J is TRBJ2-4 and V is TRBV14; D might be TRBD2 (6 bases). The CDR3 spans 13 residues. CDR1 SGHDN and CDR2 FVKESK come from the germline V gene. Deletions cut 1 base from V and 6 bases from J, with 7 bases between. For the CDR3, the DNA is TGTGCCAGCAGCCAAGTGGGGGGAAACATTCAGTACTTC. Protein: CASSQVGGNIQYF.

The chain has TRBV29-1 and TRBJ1-2; 7 bases match TRBD1. Trimming cost V 6 bases and J 9 bases; bases outside gene matches: 7. The CDR3 loop spans 11 amino acids. The germline V gene encodes CDR1 SQVTM and CDR2 ANQGSEA. CDR3: CSVRQGLSYTF. CDR3 nucleotides: TGCAGCGTGAGACAGGGTCTGAGCTACACCTTC.

This chain connects TRBV5-4 to TRBJ2-6, with D uncertain. Deletions cut 2 bases from V and 0 bases from J, with 3 bases between. CDR3 length: 14 amino acids. Germline CDR1 is SGHNT and CDR2 is YYREEE (reference sequence). The chain's CDR3 is CASSFISGANVLTF. CDR3 nucleotides: TGTGCCAGCAGCTTTATCTCTGGGGCCAACGTCCTGACTTTC.

This clone was detected a few times. The chain has TRBV19 and TRBJ2-5, with 10 bases matching TRBD1. The V segment lost 3 bases and the J segment 5 bases; nucleotides outside the gene matches: 3. The CDR3 sequence is 14 residues long. CDR1 and CDR2 from the germline V gene are LNHDA and SQIVND (reference sequence). CDR3 loop: CASSMGQGTETQYF. In nucleotides, the CDR3 is TGTGCCAGTAGTATGGGACAGGGGACGGAGACCCAGTACTTC.

This clone occurred a few times. The chain recombines TRBV7-2 with TRBJ1-2; D gene unclear. CDR1 and CDR2 from the germline V gene are SGHTA and FQGNSA. Trimming left V 5 bases short and J 4 bases short, with 17 bases between. The CDR3 is made up of 15 amino acids. The CDR3 sequence: CASSPTMTDSYGYTF. CDR3 in DNA: TGTGCCAGCAGCCCGACAATGACGGATTCCTATGGCTACACCTTC.

CDR3 sequence (DNA): TGTGCCAGCAGTGGGCCGACAGGGGGCACTGAAGCTTTCTTT. It is translated as CASSGPTGGTEAFF. This chain connects TRBV25-1 to TRBJ1-1, with TRBD1 matching over 9 bases. The V and J ends lost 4 bases and 4 bases, in that order; junction bases with no gene match: 4. This CDR3 comprises 14 residues. Per the germline V gene, CDR1 is MGHDK and CDR2 is SYGVNS.

Of note for this clone: The junction departs from germline at one end; a sequencing error may be responsible. The chain has TRBV7-7 and TRBJ2-5, with D maybe TRBD2 (6 bases). Germline values: CDR1 SSHAT, CDR2 FNYEAQ (reference sequence). This CDR3 is 14 amino acids long. In DNA, the CDR3 is TGTGCTAGCAGCCCCACCTCGGCGGGGGAGACCCAGTACTTC. Amino acid sequence: CASSPTSAGETQYF.

V and J are TRBV11-2 and TRBJ2-6; tentatively, D is TRBD1 (5 bases). CDR3 length equals 15 residues. Germline V gene data show CDR1 as SGHAT and CDR2 as FQNNGV. The V end was cut by 1 base, the J end by 3 bases, with 7 bases between. The CDR3 nucleotides read TGTGCCAGCAGCTTAGCAGGGTTTGGGGCCAACGTCCTGACTTTC. Translation gives CASSLAGFGANVLTF.

This clone has just a few counts. The chain is built from TRBV7-9 and TRBJ2-7, with TRBD2 matching over 10 bases. Losses at the gene ends were 1 base for V and 1 base for J; bases not matched to a gene: 1. Germline CDR1 is SEHNR and CDR2 is FQNEAQ (reference sequence). This CDR3 has 15 residues. DNA of the CDR3: TGTGCCAGCAGCTTAGGAGCGGGAGGGTCCTACGAGCAGTACTTC. Translating it yields CASSLGAGGSYEQYF.

In its sample, this clone was seen once. The chain recombines TRBV28 with TRBJ1-5; TRBD1 agrees at 12 bases. V was pared by 9 bases and J by 4 bases, with 10 bases of the junction left unmatched. The CDR3 consists of 16 residues. Germline CDR1 is MDHEN and CDR2 is SYDVKM. The DNA for the CDR3 is TGTGCCAGTTTTTCATCGGGACAGGGGGCGAATCAGCCCCAGCATTTT. It translates to CASFSSGQGANQPQHF. Full variable domain (missing parts from reference TRBV28 and TRBJ1-5): DVKVTQSSRYLVKRTGEKVFLECVQDMDHENMFWYRQDPGLGLRLIYFSYDVKMKEKGDIPEGYSVSREKKERFSLILESASTNQTSMYLCASFSSGQGANQPQHFGDGTRLSIL.

The chain carries TRBV29-1 and TRBJ2-7, with 7 positions matching TRBD1. CDR3 size: 12 residues. J lost 4 bases, V lost 6 bases, and 6 bases had no gene match. CDR1 is SQVTM, CDR2 ANQGSEA, per germline. CDR3 loop: CSVRQGPYEQYF. The CDR3 DNA follows: TGCAGCGTCCGACAGGGCCCGTACGAGCAGTACTTC.

The rearrangement joins TRBV14 to TRBJ2-5; D might be TRBD1 (5 bases). Trimming left V 0 bases short and J 5 bases short, with 10 bases between. This CDR3 is 14 amino acids long. The germline CDR1 and CDR2 sequences are SGHDN and FVKESK. CDR3 region: CASSQDQGLETQYF. The CDR3 DNA reads TGTGCCAGCAGCCAAGATCAGGGTCTGGAGACCCAGTACTTC.

This clone appeared a single time. The chain combines TRBV11-2 with TRBJ2-3; no definite D call. V lost 1 base and J lost 9, with 8 bases in between. This CDR3 is 12 amino acids long. CDR1 and CDR2 from the germline V gene are SGHAT and FQNNGV. CDR3 coding DNA: TGTGCCAGCAGCTTAGGGCTTACAACGCAGTATTTT. Encoded protein: CASSLGLTTQYF.

This chain connects TRBV27 to TRBJ1-5; unclear D gene. In germline, CDR1 is MNHEY, CDR2 SMNVEV (reference sequence). The CDR3 is made up of 15 amino acids. V was shortened by 4 bases and J by 0 bases, with 10 bases between the two germline ends. The CDR3 bases are TGTGCCAGCAGTTCGCGACGGAGTAGCAATCAGCCCCAGCATTTT. Amino acid sequence: CASSSRRSSNQPQHF.

A remark on this clone: Its ends do not fully match the called genes, so a read error is possible. The chain has TRBV6-5 and TRBJ1-2; TRBD1 aligns across 7 bases. CDR3 length equals 14 residues. The germline CDR1 and CDR2 sequences are MNHEY and SVGAGI. The CDR3 region has the DNA TGTGCCAGCAGTACGAATCGAGGGGGCCATGGCTACCCCTTC. Its protein product is CASSTNRGGHGYPF.

The chain employs TRBV6-5 and TRBJ2-7; maybe TRBD2 (6 bases). The germline V and J ends were trimmed by 6 bases and 1 base, with 10 bases remaining between them. The germline gives CDR1 MNHEY, CDR2 SVGAGI. The CDR3 totals 13 residues. The CDR3 spells CASRPGGSYEQYF. The CDR3 DNA is TGTGCCAGCAGACCCGGAGGGTCCTACGAGCAGTACTTC.

The V and J genes are TRBV7-4 and TRBJ1-1; 9 nucleotides match TRBD1. Germline CDR1 is SGHVT and CDR2 is SQSDAQ. The CDR3 sequence is 15 residues long. The V gene end was trimmed by 5 bases and the J gene end by 5 bases; junction bases not matched to a gene: 9. CDR3 coding DNA: TGTGCCAGCAGCCCAAAACAGGGGGCGCTTACTGAAGCTTTCTTT. Amino acids: CASSPKQGALTEAFF. Supplemented by reference TRBV7-4 and TRBJ1-1, the full variable domain reads GAGVSQSPRYKVAKRGRDVALRCDSISGHVTLYWYRQTLGQGSEVLTYSQSDAQRDKSGRPSGRFSAERPERSVSTLKIQRTEQGDSAVYLCASSPKQGALTEAFFGQGTRLTVV.

This clone came up once. The chain uses TRBV13 and TRBJ2-7; weak D call: TRBD2 (5 bases). Germline CDR1 is PRHDT and CDR2 is FYEKMQ (reference sequence). Trimming took off 5 bases at V and 6 bases at J, with 17 bases between the two ends. The CDR3 totals 14 residues. CDR3 nucleotides: TGTGCCAGCAGCAACCCGGCTGGAGGTTCCGAGCAGTACTTC. As protein: CASSNPAGGSEQYF.

V gene TRBV7-2 combines with J gene TRBJ2-4; 8 nucleotides align to TRBD2. J lost 8 bases, V lost 4 bases, and 13 bases had no gene match. This CDR3 has 16 residues. Germline V CDR1 and CDR2: SGHTA, FQGNSA. CDR3: CASSSQPAGVIDIQYF. CDR3 nucleotide sequence: TGTGCCAGCAGCTCTCAGCCAGCGGGGGTGATTGACATTCAGTACTTC.